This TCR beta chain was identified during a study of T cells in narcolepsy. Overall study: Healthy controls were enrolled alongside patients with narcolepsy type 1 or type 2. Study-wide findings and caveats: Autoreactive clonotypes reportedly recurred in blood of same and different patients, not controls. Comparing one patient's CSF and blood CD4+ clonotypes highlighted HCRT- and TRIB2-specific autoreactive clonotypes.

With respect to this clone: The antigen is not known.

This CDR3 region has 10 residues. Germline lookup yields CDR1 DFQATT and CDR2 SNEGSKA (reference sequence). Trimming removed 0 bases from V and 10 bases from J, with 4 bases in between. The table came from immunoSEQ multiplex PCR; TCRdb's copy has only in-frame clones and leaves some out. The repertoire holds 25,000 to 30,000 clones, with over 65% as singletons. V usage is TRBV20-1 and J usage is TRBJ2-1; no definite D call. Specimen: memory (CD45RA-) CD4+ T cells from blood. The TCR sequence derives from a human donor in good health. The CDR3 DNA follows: TGCAGTGCTAGAGACCTGGAGCAGTTCTTC. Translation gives CSARDLEQFF.